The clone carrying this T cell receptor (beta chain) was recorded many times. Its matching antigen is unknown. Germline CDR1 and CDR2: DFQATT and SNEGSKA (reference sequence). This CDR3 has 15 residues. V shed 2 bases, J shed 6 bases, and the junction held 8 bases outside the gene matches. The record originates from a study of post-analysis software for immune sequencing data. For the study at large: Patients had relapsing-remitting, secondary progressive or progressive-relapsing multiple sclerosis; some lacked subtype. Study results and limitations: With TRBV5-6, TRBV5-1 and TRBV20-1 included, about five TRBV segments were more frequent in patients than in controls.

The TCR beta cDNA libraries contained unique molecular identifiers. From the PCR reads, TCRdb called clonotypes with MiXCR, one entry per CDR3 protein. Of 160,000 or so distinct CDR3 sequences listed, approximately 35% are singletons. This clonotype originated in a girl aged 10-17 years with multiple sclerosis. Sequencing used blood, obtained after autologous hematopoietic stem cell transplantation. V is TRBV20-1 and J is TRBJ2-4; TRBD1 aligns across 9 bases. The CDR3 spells CSARPIAGQGNIQYF. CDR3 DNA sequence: TGCAGTGCTAGACCTATCGCGGGACAGGGAAACATTCAGTACTTC.